One sample yielded the 2 T cell receptor beta chains listed below, sequenced in a study of blood T cells in healthy people across ages. Primed by a sample-barcoded 5' primer and a J-beta primer mix, a second PCR proceeded for 7 to 11 cycles. MiXCR, applied by TCRdb to the 5' RACE reads, yields one record per CDR3 protein. The repertoire holds about 1,000,000 distinct CDR3 sequences, 40% to 55% seen once, with over 15% in the top ten. The material sequenced was blood. The source is an older woman in good health.

CDR3 coding DNA: TGTGCCAGCAGCAAATTTCCAGGGCAGAACGAGCAGTACTTC. This encodes CASSKFPGQNEQYF. The chain couples TRBV21-1 to TRBJ2-7; the table's D call of TRBD1 was not tested on the DNA. TRBV21-1 constitutes a pseudogene. The CDR3 contains 14 residues.

This clonotype has more than one count but fewer than ten. Here the CDR3 reads CASSLDGSGSDEQFF. DNA of the CDR3: TGCGCCAGCAGCTTGGATGGTAGCGGGAGCGATGAGCAGTTCTTC. V is TRBV5-1 and J is TRBJ2-1; 9 nucleotides align to TRBD2. The CDR3 sequence is 15 residues long. J was trimmed by 8 bases and V by 0 bases; bases with no gene match: 6. Germline values: CDR1 SGHRS, CDR2 YFSETQ.